One TCR beta chain is described in this entry. The antigen is undetermined. The source of the sample is a study of T cells in Graves' hyperthyroidism and ophthalmopathy. General study findings and limits: Blood also contained most expanded thyroid clonotypes above 0.001. A 13 V-J signature model discriminated ophthalmopathy versus stable hyperthyroidism.

Reasons for excluding patients were uncontrolled infection, other autoimmune disease, pregnancy or lactation. Extraction of PBMCs used roughly 9.6 ml of fresh peripheral blood. The TCR beta CDR3 regions underwent amplification using RNA transcripts as the source. The primer set for the first-round RT-PCR of the TCR CDR3 was HTBI. MiXCR was run by TCRdb on the multiplex PCR reads, yielding one entry per CDR3 protein. Here the sample spans 400,000 to 450,000 distinct CDR3 sequences, around 15% being singletons. The V gene end was trimmed by 7 bases and the J gene end by 5 bases; junction bases not matched to a gene: 15. The CDR3 covers 16 residues. Germline V gene sequence: CDR1 SGHVS, CDR2 FQNEAQ.

The sequence came from a man younger than 30 with Graves' ophthalmopathy. The chain combines TRBV7-8 with TRBJ2-5, with 8 nucleotides matching TRBD2. Sequenced: blood. The CDR3 DNA reads TGTGCCAGCACCCGCGGGGGAGAAGGCGGGAGGGAGACCCAGTACTTC. Its protein product is CASTRGGEGGRETQYF.